The table lists the clone carrying this TCR beta chain with a count of one. The antigen is unknown. Trimming took off 4 bases at V and 1 base at J, with 7 bases between the two ends. In germline, CDR1 is SGHTA, CDR2 FQGNSA. The CDR3 runs to 14 residues. This entry comes from a study of T cell clones after liver transplantation. Study conclusions and caveats: A larger donor-reactive than third-party decline suggested partial antigen-specific deletion.

Sequencing was performed with immunoSEQ multiplex PCR; in TCRdb, only in-frame clones are kept and a portion is missing. The sample records over 50,000 clones, roughly 83% being singletons. This specimen was CD4+ T cells from blood, taken before liver transplant. The source is a human donor who received a liver transplant. The chain joins TRBV7-2 to TRBJ2-2, with a weak D call TRBD2 (6 bases). The chain's CDR3 is CASSWDWNTGELFF. The CDR3 DNA follows: TGTGCCAGCAGCTGGGACTGGAACACCGGGGAGCTGTTTTTT.